The 16 T cell receptor beta chains given below trace back to one sample, sequenced in a study of T cell responses to AZD1222 COVID-19 vaccine. Some clones are missing from TCRdb's copy, which holds only in-frame ones; the method was immunoSEQ multiplex PCR. The sample records about 150,000 clones, less than 95% being singletons. The source was peripheral blood, collected on day 0 of AZD1222 vaccination. The receptor source for this set is an adult in good health.

In the case of this clone: The sample carries other DNA sequences with the same CDR3. J is TRBJ1-5 and V is TRBV19; D not resolved. The CDR3 loop spans 12 amino acids. Trimming pared 4 bases from V and 4 bases from J, leaving 5 bases between. Germline CDR1 LNHDA, CDR2 SQIVND (reference sequence). The DNA for the CDR3 is TGTGCCAGTAGTACGGGGAATCAGCCCCAGCATTTT. Amino acid sequence: CASSTGNQPQHF.

The chain joins TRBV18 to TRBJ1-4; the D gene is possibly TRBD1 (5 bases). With 3 bases removed from V and 3 bases from J, the gap between germline ends came to 8 bases. Per germline, CDR1 KGHSH and CDR2 LQKENI. The CDR3 extends over 14 amino acids. In nucleotides, the CDR3 is TGTGCCAGCTCACCGACAGCTTCTAATGAAAAACTGTTTTTT. Protein: CASSPTASNEKLFF.

The chain is built from TRBV28 and TRBJ1-2, with D maybe TRBD1 (5 bases). Trimming took off 7 bases at V and 2 bases at J, with 23 bases between the two ends. CDR3 length: 17 residues. The germline V gene has CDR1 MDHEN and CDR2 SYDVKM. The CDR3 DNA reads as TGTGCCAGCACTCCCCCCCCTAGGGGCAGAGGGAACTATGGCTACACCTTC. Protein product: CASTPPPRGRGNYGYTF.

The CDR3 DNA follows: TGTGCCAGCAGTTTTGAACTAGCGGGGGCCCATACGCAGTATTTT. Its protein is CASSFELAGAHTQYF. This sequence joins TRBV27 and TRBJ2-3; 11 nucleotides agree with TRBD2. The CDR3 has 15 amino acids. The germline V gene encodes CDR1 MNHEY and CDR2 SMNVEV (reference sequence). Germline trimming cut 3 bases from V and 7 bases from J; bases unmatched to any gene: 6.

Points on this clone: Germline is not matched at one junction end, which may reflect a read error. V is TRBV6-2 or TRBV6-3 and J is TRBJ2-1; perhaps TRBD1 as D (6 bases). Germline loops: CDR1 MNHEY, CDR2 SVGEGT. The CDR3 covers 15 residues. The chain's CDR3 is CASSLLSGTYNAQFF. CDR3 nucleotides: TGTGCCAGCAGTTTACTCTCCGGGACATACAATGCGCAGTTCTTC.

The chain carries TRBV4-1 and TRBJ1-2; 8 positions match TRBD1. Germline V gene lookup returns CDR1 MGHRA and CDR2 YSYEKL. The CDR3 length is 14 residues. V lost 1 base and J lost 6; bases outside the gene matches: 4. In nucleotides, the CDR3 is TGCGCCAGCAGCCAAGGGGGACAGGTAGATGGCTACACCTTC. Translating it yields CASSQGGQVDGYTF.

The J gene is TRBJ2-5, the V gene TRBV7-9, with TRBD1 matching 7 bases. This CDR3 has 15 amino acids. Trimming cost V 6 bases and J 0 bases; bases outside gene matches: 7. The germline V gene has CDR1 SEHNR and CDR2 FQNEAQ (reference sequence). The CDR3 here is CASRTGQSNQETQYF. The CDR3 DNA is TGTGCCAGCAGGACGGGACAGTCAAACCAAGAGACCCAGTACTTC.

The CDR3, as DNA: TGTGCCAGCAGCTCTTTCTATGGCTACACCTTC. The encoded protein is CASSSFYGYTF. The V and J genes are TRBV6-6 and TRBJ1-2; no definite D call. Trimming stripped 6 bases from V and 4 bases from J, with 6 bases between. Germline V CDR1 and CDR2: MNHNY, SVGAGI (reference sequence). The CDR3 consists of 11 residues.

This rearrangement joins TRBV4-2 to TRBJ2-1, with D hard to call. Germline V gives CDR1 LGHNA, CDR2 YNFKEQ. Trimming shortened V by 0 bases and J by 0 bases, and 12 bases separated the two germline ends. CDR3 size: 17 residues. The CDR3 is CASSQDVGQRSYNEQFF. The CDR3 nucleotides read TGTGCCAGCAGCCAAGACGTCGGCCAGCGCTCCTACAATGAGCAGTTCTTC.

The J gene is TRBJ1-5, the V gene TRBV21-1. TRBV21-1 is classified as a pseudogene. The CDR3 runs 14 residues. CDR3 amino acids: CASSKGDCNQPQHF. Written as DNA, the CDR3 is TGTGCCAGCAGCAAAGGGGATTGCAATCAGCCCCAGCATTTT.

J is TRBJ2-1 and V is TRBV9; D tentatively reads TRBD1 or TRBD2 (5 bases each). The CDR3 contains 12 residues. V lost 3 bases and J 14 bases, leaving 15 bases between the germline ends. The germline V gene has CDR1 SGDLS and CDR2 YYNGEE. In nucleotides, the CDR3 is TGTGCCAGCAGCGGGGGGACCGAAGAGGAGTTCTTC. Protein: CASSGGTEEEFF. Full variable domain (remainder filled in from reference TRBV9 and TRBJ2-1): DSGVTQTPKHLITATGQRVTLRCSPRSGDLSVYWYQQSLDQGLQFLIQYYNGEERAKGNILERFSAQQFPDLHSELNLSSLELGDSALYFCASSGGTEEEFFGPGTRLTVL.

The V and J genes are TRBV18 and TRBJ2-2; TRBD2 agrees at 7 bases. V was clipped by 3 bases and J by 6 bases; unmatched bases: 10. The CDR3 covers 16 residues. Germline CDR1 reads KGHSH; CDR2 reads LQKENI. CDR3 in DNA: TGTGCCAGCTCACCTTTGGACTTAGCGGGCGCCGGGGAGCTGTTTTTT. Translated, it gives CASSPLDLAGAGELFF.

The chain is built from TRBV3-1 (or the pseudogene TRBV3-2) and TRBJ1-3; no firm D call. The CDR3 sequence is 15 residues long. V lost 0 bases and J lost 1, with 7 bases in between. Germline V gives CDR1 LGHDT, CDR2 YNNKEL (reference sequence). CDR3 protein: CASSQDTVSGNTIYF. The DNA of the CDR3 is TGTGCCAGCAGCCAAGATACGGTTTCTGGAAACACCATATATTTT.

This chain uses TRBV10-3 with TRBJ1-2; D may be TRBD1 (5 bases). V was shortened by 4 bases and J by 5 bases, with 23 bases between the two germline ends. The CDR3 is 17 residues long. In germline, CDR1 is ENHRY, CDR2 SYGVKD. DNA of the CDR3: TGTGCCATCAGTGTCCTGGAGGGGTGGGACCCTGAATATGGCTACACCTTC. This codes for CAISVLEGWDPEYGYTF.

This clone was found once. The rearrangement links TRBV7-8 to TRBJ1-2; 11 bases map to TRBD1. J gave up 7 bases and V 1 base, and 2 bases lay outside the gene matches. Per the germline V gene, CDR1 is SGHVS and CDR2 is FQNEAQ. The CDR3 sequence is 14 residues long. CDR3 in amino acids: CASSLGGQGVGYTF. Written as DNA, the CDR3 is TGTGCCAGCAGCTTAGGGGGACAGGGGGTTGGCTACACCTTC.

In its sample, this clone was seen once. The V gene is TRBV27, the J gene TRBJ2-1, with D possibly matching TRBD1 (5 bases). V lost 3 bases to trimming and J lost 2 bases, with 8 bases between them. The CDR3 has 14 amino acids. Germline values: CDR1 MNHEY, CDR2 SMNVEV (reference sequence). The CDR3, as DNA: TGTGCCAGCAGTTTGAGACAGCCCTACAATGAGCAGTTCTTC. The encoded protein is CASSLRQPYNEQFF.